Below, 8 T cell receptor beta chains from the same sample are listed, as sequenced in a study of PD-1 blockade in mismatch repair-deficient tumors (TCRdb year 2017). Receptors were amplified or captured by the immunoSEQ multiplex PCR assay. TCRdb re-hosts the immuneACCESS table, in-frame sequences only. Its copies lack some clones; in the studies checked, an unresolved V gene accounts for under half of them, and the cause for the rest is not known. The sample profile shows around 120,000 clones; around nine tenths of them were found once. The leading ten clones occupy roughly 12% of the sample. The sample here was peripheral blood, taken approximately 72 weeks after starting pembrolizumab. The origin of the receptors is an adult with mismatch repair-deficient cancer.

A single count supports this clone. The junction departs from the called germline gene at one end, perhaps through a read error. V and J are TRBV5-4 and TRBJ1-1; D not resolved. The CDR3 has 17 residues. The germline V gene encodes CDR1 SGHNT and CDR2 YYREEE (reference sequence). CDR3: CASSQDIPYRANTEAFF. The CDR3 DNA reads TGCGCCAGCAGCCAAGATATACCTTACAGAGCGAACACTGAAGCTTTCTTT.

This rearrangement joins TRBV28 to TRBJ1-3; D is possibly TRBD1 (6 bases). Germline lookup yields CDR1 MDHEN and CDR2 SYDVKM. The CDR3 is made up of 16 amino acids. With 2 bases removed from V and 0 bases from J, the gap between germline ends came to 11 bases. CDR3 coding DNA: TGTGCCAGCAGTTTACCCCGGGACAACTCTGGAAACACCATATATTTT. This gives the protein CASSLPRDNSGNTIYF.

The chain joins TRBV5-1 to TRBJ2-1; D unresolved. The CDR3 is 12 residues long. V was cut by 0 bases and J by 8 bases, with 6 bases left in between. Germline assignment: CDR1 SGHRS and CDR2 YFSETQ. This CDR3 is CASSLVVDEQFF. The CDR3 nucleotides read TGCGCCAGCAGCTTGGTTGTGGATGAGCAGTTCTTC.

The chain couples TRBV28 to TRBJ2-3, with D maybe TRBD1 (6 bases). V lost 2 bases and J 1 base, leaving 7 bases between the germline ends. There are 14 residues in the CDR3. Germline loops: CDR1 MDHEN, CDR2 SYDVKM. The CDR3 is CASSLGGRTDTQYF. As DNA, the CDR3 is TGTGCCAGCAGTTTAGGGGGCCGCACAGATACGCAGTATTTT.

This CDR3 is CASSLTAVNEQFF. Here the CDR3 DNA reads TGTGCCAGCAGTTTAACGGCGGTAAATGAGCAGTTCTTC. This chain uses TRBV27 with TRBJ2-1, with unresolved D. Germline values: CDR1 MNHEY, CDR2 SMNVEV (reference sequence). The CDR3 length is 13 residues. V lost 2 bases and J 7 bases, leaving 9 bases between the germline ends.

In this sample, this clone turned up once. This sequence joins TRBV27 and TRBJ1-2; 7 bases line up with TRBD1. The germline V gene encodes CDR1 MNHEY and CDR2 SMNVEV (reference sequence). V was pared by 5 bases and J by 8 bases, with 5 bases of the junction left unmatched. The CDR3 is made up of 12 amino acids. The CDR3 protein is CASSIPGGGYTF. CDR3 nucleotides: TGTGCCAGCAGTATTCCAGGGGGGGGCTACACCTTC.

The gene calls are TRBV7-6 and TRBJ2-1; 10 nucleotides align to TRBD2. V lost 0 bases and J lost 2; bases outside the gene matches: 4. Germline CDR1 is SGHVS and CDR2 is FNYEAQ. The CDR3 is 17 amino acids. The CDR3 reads CASSLALAGAPYNEQFF. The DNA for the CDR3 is TGTGCCAGCAGCTTAGCCCTAGCGGGAGCTCCCTACAATGAGCAGTTCTTC.

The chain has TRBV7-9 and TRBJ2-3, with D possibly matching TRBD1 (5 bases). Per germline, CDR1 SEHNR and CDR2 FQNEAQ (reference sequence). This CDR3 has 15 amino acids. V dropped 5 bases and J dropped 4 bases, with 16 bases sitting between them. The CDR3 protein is CASSPRDRGSDTQYF. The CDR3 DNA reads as TGTGCCAGCAGCCCCAGGGATAGGGGCTCAGATACGCAGTATTTT.